What follows is one T cell receptor beta chain and its context. The CDR3 sequence is 14 residues long. CDR1 is MNHNS and CDR2 is SASEGT in the germline V gene. V was pared by 8 bases and J by 7 bases, with 6 bases of the junction left unmatched. This sample is drawn from a study of cytomegalovirus exposure and HLA in healthy donors. Amplification used 60 Vbeta primers and 13 Jbeta primers. Here immunoSEQ multiplex PCR was the method, and the copy in TCRdb shows in-frame clones only, minus some. The sample lists 100,000 or so clones, 74% occurring once. This receptor was identified in a human donor in good health. Sequenced sample: PBMCs. The chain recombines TRBV6-1 with TRBJ2-1; 12 bases match TRBD2. The CDR3 sequence is CASQLAGGYNEQFF. CDR3 nucleotides: TGTGCCAGCCAACTAGCGGGGGGCTATAATGAGCAGTTCTTC.